This entry lists 7 T cell receptor beta chains sequenced from one sample in a study of T cells and Merkel cell carcinoma outcomes. The assay was immunoSEQ multiplex PCR, and TCRdb's table has in-frame clones only and misses some. The data contain 300 to 400 clones, 85% to 90% of them singletons. The sequenced sample was tumor tissue from Merkel cell carcinoma. The receptors were sampled from a human donor with Merkel cell carcinoma. Some clones in this sample may be carry-over from other donors' samples.

This chain joins TRBV14 and TRBJ2-3; D is possibly TRBD2 (5 bases). CDR3 length: 17 residues. The ends were cut back, 0 bases at V and 4 bases at J, with 17 bases in the middle. Germline values: CDR1 SGHDN, CDR2 FVKESK. The CDR3 bases are TGTGCCAGCAGCCAAGATGGACTCCTGAAGTCCCCAGATACGCAGTATTTT. Its protein product is CASSQDGLLKSPDTQYF.

The chain has TRBV5-5 and TRBJ2-7; D possibly corresponds to TRBD2 (6 bases). Germline-derived CDR1 and CDR2 are SGHKS and YYEKEE (reference sequence). CDR3 length: 16 residues. With 4 bases removed from V and 4 bases from J, the gap between germline ends came to 21 bases. The CDR3 nucleotides are TGTGCCAGCAGCCCCCTACTGTCGGGAGCGTCTTACGAGCAGTACTTC. This gives the protein CASSPLLSGASYEQYF.

The chain employs TRBV5-1 and TRBJ2-3; D possibly corresponds to TRBD1 (6 bases). The CDR3 spans 14 residues. Looked up from germline, CDR1 is SGHRS and CDR2 is YFSETQ. V lost 4 bases and J lost 1, with 10 bases in between. CDR3 in DNA: TGCGCCAGCAGCCGACAGGACGGCACAGATACGCAGTATTTT. Amino acid sequence: CASSRQDGTDTQYF.

The CDR3 protein is CASSLVGRGGNTIYF. The CDR3 region has the DNA TGCGCCAGCAGCTTGGTGGGCAGGGGAGGAAACACCATATATTTT. V is TRBV5-1 and J is TRBJ1-3; possible D gene TRBD1, 6 bases. The germline V gene encodes CDR1 SGHRS and CDR2 YFSETQ. The CDR3 loop spans 15 amino acids. V dropped 0 bases and J dropped 4 bases, with 11 bases sitting between them.

V usage is TRBV20-1 and J usage is TRBJ2-5; D gene ambiguous. CDR1 and CDR2 from the germline V gene are DFQATT and SNEGSKA (reference sequence). This CDR3 has 11 residues. Trimming took 1 base from V and 4 from J, leaving 4 bases between them. CDR3 region: CSARAGETQYF. The CDR3 DNA follows: TGCAGTGCTAGAGCCGGAGAGACCCAGTACTTC.

This clone was recorded a few times. V gene TRBV30 combines with J gene TRBJ2-7, with 10 bases lining up with TRBD1. V was clipped by 0 bases and J by 4 bases; unmatched bases: 15. In germline, CDR1 is GTSNPN, CDR2 SVGIG (reference sequence). This CDR3 comprises 18 residues. The CDR3 DNA sequence: TGTGCCTGGAGTGTAAGTGGCCTCTGGACAGGGGGTGTATACGAGCAGTACTTC. It yields the protein CAWSVSGLWTGGVYEQYF. The whole variable domain, filled in from reference TRBV30 and TRBJ2-7, reads SQTIHQWPATLVQPVGSPLSLECTVEGTSNPNLYWYRQAAGRGLQLLFYSVGIGQISSEVPQNLSASRPQDRQFILSSKKLLLSDSGFYLCAWSVSGLWTGGVYEQYFGPGTRLTVT.

The chain joins TRBV14 to TRBJ2-3, with D possibly matching TRBD2 (6 bases). This CDR3 has 15 amino acids. Germline V gives CDR1 SGHDN, CDR2 FVKESK. V was pared by 4 bases and J by 1 base, with 12 bases between. The CDR3 loop reads CASSPPTRRTDTQYF. The CDR3, as DNA: TGTGCCAGCAGCCCGCCGACTAGACGCACAGATACGCAGTATTTT.